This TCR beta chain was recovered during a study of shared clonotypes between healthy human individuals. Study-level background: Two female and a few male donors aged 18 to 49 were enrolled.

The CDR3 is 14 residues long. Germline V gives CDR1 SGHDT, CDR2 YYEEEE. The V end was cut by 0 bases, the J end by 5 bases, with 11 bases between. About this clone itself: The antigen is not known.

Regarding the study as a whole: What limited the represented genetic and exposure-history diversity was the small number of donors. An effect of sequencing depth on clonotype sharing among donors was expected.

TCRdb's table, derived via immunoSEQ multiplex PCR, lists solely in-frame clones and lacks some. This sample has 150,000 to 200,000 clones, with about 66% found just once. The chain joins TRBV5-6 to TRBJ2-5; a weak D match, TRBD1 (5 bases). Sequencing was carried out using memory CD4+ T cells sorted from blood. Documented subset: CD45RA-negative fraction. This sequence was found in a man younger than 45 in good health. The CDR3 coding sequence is TGTGCCAGCAGCTTGGCAGGGAAGACGGAGACCCAGTACTTC. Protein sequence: CASSLAGKTETQYF.